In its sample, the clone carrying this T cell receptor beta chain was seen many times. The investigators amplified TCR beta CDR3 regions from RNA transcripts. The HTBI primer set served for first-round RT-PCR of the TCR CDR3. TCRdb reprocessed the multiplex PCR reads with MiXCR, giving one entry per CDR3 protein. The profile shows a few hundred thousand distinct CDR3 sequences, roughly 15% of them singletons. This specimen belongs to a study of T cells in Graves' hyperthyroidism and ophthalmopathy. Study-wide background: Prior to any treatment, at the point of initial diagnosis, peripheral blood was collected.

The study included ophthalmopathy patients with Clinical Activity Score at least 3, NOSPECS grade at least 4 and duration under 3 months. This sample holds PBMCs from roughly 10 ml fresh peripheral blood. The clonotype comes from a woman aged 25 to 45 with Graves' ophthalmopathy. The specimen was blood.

The CDR3, as DNA: TGTGCCAGCGGAAAGATGAGGGGGGTCTATGGCTACACCTTC. Translating it yields CASGKMRGVYGYTF. This chain joins TRBV6-1 and TRBJ1-2; D perhaps matches TRBD1 (6 bases). The CDR3 is made up of 14 amino acids. The V and J ends lost 8 bases and 4 bases respectively, with 17 bases between them. CDR1 and CDR2 from the germline V gene are MNHNS and SASEGT.